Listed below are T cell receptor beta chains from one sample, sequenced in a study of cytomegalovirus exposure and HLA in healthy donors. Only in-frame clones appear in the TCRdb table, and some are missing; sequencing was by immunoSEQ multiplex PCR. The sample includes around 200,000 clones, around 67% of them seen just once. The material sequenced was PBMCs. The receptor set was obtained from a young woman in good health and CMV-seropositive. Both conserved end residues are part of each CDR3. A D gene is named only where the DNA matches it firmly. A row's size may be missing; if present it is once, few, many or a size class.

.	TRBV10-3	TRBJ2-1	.	TGTGCCATCAGTGAGTCGATAGGGCAGGGTGGCAATGAGCAGTTCTTC	CAISESIGQGGNEQFF
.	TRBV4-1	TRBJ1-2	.	TGCGCCAGCAGCCAAGATCGGGGGATTGGGGGCTACACCTTC	CASSQDRGIGGYTF
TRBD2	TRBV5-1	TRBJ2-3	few	TGCGCCAGCAGCTTGGTGGGGACTAGCGGAGTAAGCACAGATACGCAGTATTTT	CASSLVGTSGVSTDTQYF
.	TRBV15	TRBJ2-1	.	TGTGCCACCAGCAGAGTTGATTCTAACAATGAGCAGTTCTTC	CATSRVDSNNEQFF
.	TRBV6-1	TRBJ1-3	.	TGTGCCAGCAGTCAGGGCGGCTCTGGAAACACCATATATTTT	CASSQGGSGNTIYF
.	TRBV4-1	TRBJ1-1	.	TGCGCCAGCAGCCAAGGGACTGCGAACACTGAAGCTTTCTTT	CASSQGTANTEAFF
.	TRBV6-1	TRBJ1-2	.	TGTGCCAGCACCTCAATCGGAGGACGGGGCTACACCTTC	CASTSIGGRGYTF
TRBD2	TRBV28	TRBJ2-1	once	TGTGCCAGCACCACTAGCGGGAGATTCACCTACAATGAGCAGTTCTTC	CASTTSGRFTYNEQFF
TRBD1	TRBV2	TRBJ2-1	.	TGTGCCGCCTTGGACAGGTCATACAATGAGCAGTTCTTC	CAALDRSYNEQFF
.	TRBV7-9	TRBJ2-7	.	TGTGCCAGCAGCTTAGAGGGGACCTACGAGCAGTACTTC	CASSLEGTYEQYF
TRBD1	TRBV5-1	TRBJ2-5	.	TGCGCCAGCAGCCCCGGGACAGGGGAGACCCAGTACTTC	CASSPGTGETQYF
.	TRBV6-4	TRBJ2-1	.	TGTGCCAGCAGTGAGGGATCGGGGGACTACAATGAGCAGTTCTTC	CASSEGSGDYNEQFF
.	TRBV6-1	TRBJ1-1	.	TGTGCCAGCACCAGGGACAACTCGAGAATCACTGAAGCTTTCTTT	CASTRDNSRITEAFF
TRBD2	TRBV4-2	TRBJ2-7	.	TGTGCCAGCAGCCCCCTCGGGACTAGCGGGCGCTACGAGCAGTACTTC	CASSPLGTSGRYEQYF
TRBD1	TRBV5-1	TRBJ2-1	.	TGCGCCAGCAGATTAGACAGGGGTCATGAGCAGTTCTTC	CASRLDRGHEQFF
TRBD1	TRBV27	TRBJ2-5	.	TGTGCCAGCAGGACAGGGGGCGGCGGAGAGACCCAGTACTTC	CASRTGGGGETQYF
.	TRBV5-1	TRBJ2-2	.	TGCGCCAGCAGCTTGCAGGGGAATCCCGGGGAGCTGTTTTTT	CASSLQGNPGELFF
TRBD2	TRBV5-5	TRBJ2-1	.	TGTGCCAGCAGCGGGCTAGCGGATATCTACAATGAGCAGTTCTTC	CASSGLADIYNEQFF
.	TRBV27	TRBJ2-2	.	TGTGCCAGCAGTTTAACGGGTGGCACCGGGGAGCTGTTTTTT	CASSLTGGTGELFF
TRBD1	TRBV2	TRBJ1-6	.	TGTGCCAGCACCTGGGACAGGGCCTCACCCCTCCACTTT	CASTWDRASPLHF